This T cell receptor (beta chain) was profiled in a study of blood T cell repertoires in COVID-19. Method: immunoSEQ multiplex PCR; TCRdb's copy keeps in-frame clones and lacks some. The sample carries roughly 180,000 clones, about 80% recorded once. The CDR3 runs 14 residues. Per the germline V gene, CDR1 is MNHEY and CDR2 is SVGAGI. V lost 8 bases and J 0 bases, leaving 10 bases between the germline ends. Sequences were obtained from peripheral blood. The sequence derives from a woman aged 50 to 60 with active or convalescent COVID-19. The chain has TRBV6-5 and TRBJ2-2; D may be TRBD2 (6 bases). CDR3 DNA sequence: TGTGCCAGCCTAGCGCGACCGAACACCGGGGAGCTGTTTTTT. Translating it yields CASLARPNTGELFF.